Each of the 23 T cell receptor beta chains below was sequenced from the same sample in a study of blood T cells in healthy people across ages. The second PCR ran roughly 7 to 12 cycles with a sample-barcoded 5' primer and J-beta primers. TCRdb itself ran the 5' RACE reads through MiXCR, one entry per CDR3 protein. The sample shows about 830,000 distinct CDR3 sequences, 60% to 80% of them seen only once. Sample: blood. Receptors were obtained from a young man in good health.

The rearrangement links TRBV2 to TRBJ1-6; no clear D gene. Germline V CDR1 and CDR2: SNHLY, FYNNEI. This CDR3 has 17 amino acids. V was clipped by 7 bases and J by 0 bases, with 16 bases between them. Written as DNA, the CDR3 is TGTGCCAGCATCCTGGACTCCACCAGCTCCTATAATTCACCCCTCCACTTT. This codes for CASILDSTSSYNSPLHF.

The chain couples TRBV2 to TRBJ1-2; 7 nucleotides align to TRBD1. CDR1 and CDR2 (germline): SNHLY, FYNNEI. This CDR3 comprises 21 residues. Trimming removed 7 bases from V and 0 bases from J; junction bases left unmatched: 26. This CDR3 reads CASKGLGDRDSNNPANYGYTF. The CDR3 DNA reads as TGTGCCAGCAAGGGTCTAGGGGACCGGGACAGCAATAATCCTGCTAACTATGGCTACACCTTC.

The rearrangement uses TRBV7-9 and TRBJ1-5, with TRBD1 as a possible D gene (6 bases). With 4 bases removed from V and 7 bases from J, the gap between germline ends came to 11 bases. Looked up from germline, CDR1 is SEHNR and CDR2 is FQNEAQ (reference sequence). CDR3 length: 13 amino acids. The chain's CDR3 is CASSSGEGQPQHF. Written as DNA, the CDR3 is TGTGCCAGCAGCTCAGGGGAGGGACAGCCCCAGCATTTT.

CDR3 DNA sequence: TGCGCCAGCAGCTCGGGGGACAGGCCGTCCTACGAGCAGTACTTC. Encoded protein: CASSSGDRPSYEQYF. The chain joins TRBV5-1 to TRBJ2-7; 8 bases map to TRBD1. The V segment lost 3 bases and the J segment 1 base; nucleotides outside the gene matches: 6. There are 15 residues in the CDR3. Germline assignment: CDR1 SGHRS and CDR2 YFSETQ.

The chain has TRBV20-1 and TRBJ1-1; D not certain. Trimming stripped 1 base from V and 1 base from J, with 13 bases between. This CDR3 is built from 15 residues. Per the germline V gene, CDR1 is DFQATT and CDR2 is SNEGSKA (reference sequence). The CDR3 here is CSARARTGRNTEAFF. The CDR3 nucleotides are TGCAGTGCTAGAGCCCGGACGGGAAGGAACACTGAAGCTTTCTTT.

A word on this clonotype: The junction does not match germline at one end; this may be a read error. J is TRBJ2-3 and V is TRBV12-3 or TRBV12-4; 10 bases agree with TRBD2. There are 16 residues in the CDR3. The CDR3 here is CASSLATSGGTDTQYF. In nucleotides, the CDR3 is TGCGCCAGCAGCTTGGCCACTAGCGGGGGCACAGATACGCAGTATTTT.

Only a few counts were recorded for this clonotype. The rearrangement uses TRBV3-1 and TRBJ2-1; no reliable D call. The CDR3 has 13 residues. With 5 bases removed from V and 3 bases from J, the gap between germline ends came to 8 bases. Germline lookup yields CDR1 LGHDT and CDR2 YNNKEL (reference sequence). The CDR3 is CASSAGIYNEQFF. The CDR3 bases are TGTGCCAGCAGCGCCGGTATCTACAATGAGCAGTTCTTC.

This clonotype showed up just a few times. J is TRBJ1-2 and V is TRBV12-3 or TRBV12-4; TRBD1 might be the D (6 bases). V lost 5 bases to trimming and J lost 8 bases, with 12 bases between them. The length of the CDR3 is 12 residues. The CDR3: CASSTYREGYTF. CDR3 DNA: TGTGCCAGCAGTACTTACAGGGAGGGCTACACCTTC.

The V gene is TRBV20-1, the J gene TRBJ2-3, with D perhaps being TRBD1 or TRBD2 (5 bases each). CDR3 length: 14 amino acids. CDR1 DFQATT and CDR2 SNEGSKA come from the germline V gene (reference sequence). Trimming shortened V by 1 base and J by 0 bases, and 8 bases separated the two germline ends. The CDR3 loop reads CSARAGLSTDTQYF. The DNA of the CDR3 is TGCAGTGCTAGAGCGGGGCTTAGCACAGATACGCAGTATTTT.

The chain links TRBV20-1 to TRBJ2-3, with 9 bases aligning to TRBD2. CDR3 length: 12 amino acids. The germline V gene encodes CDR1 DFQATT and CDR2 SNEGSKA (reference sequence). J lost 4 bases, V lost 7 bases, and 3 bases had no gene match. As DNA, the CDR3 is TGCAGTGTTAGCGGGGGCCCAGATACGCAGTATTTT. As protein: CSVSGGPDTQYF.

The chain uses TRBV29-1 and TRBJ2-1; D assignment may be TRBD1 or TRBD2 (5 bases each). This CDR3 spans 11 amino acids. Trimming took 6 bases from V and 5 from J, leaving 8 bases between them. The germline CDR1 and CDR2 sequences are SQVTM and ANQGSEA. The CDR3: CSVWGHNEQFF. The CDR3 DNA reads as TGCAGCGTGTGGGGACACAATGAGCAGTTCTTC.

This clonotype showed up many times. One base away lies a much larger clone, so this may be a sequencing read error. The chain carries TRBV12-3 or TRBV12-4 and TRBJ2-1; 7 bases line up with TRBD2. The DNA end is a closer match to TRBJ2-7, so the J assignment may be wrong. This CDR3 region has 16 residues. In DNA form, the CDR3 reads TGTGCCAGCAGCCTCTCCCTAGCGGACCCATACAATGAGCAGTACTTC. Amino acid sequence: CASSLSLADPYNEQYF.

This chain links TRBV6-5 with TRBJ2-1, with a possible D match to TRBD1 (6 bases). V was cut by 5 bases and J by 10 bases, with 9 bases left in between. The CDR3 extends over 11 amino acids. Germline CDR1 and CDR2: MNHEY and SVGAGI. DNA for the CDR3: TGTGCCAGCAGTCCCGGACAGGAGCAGTTCTTC. The encoded protein is CASSPGQEQFF.

The genes are TRBV4-1 and TRBJ2-1; 9 positions agree with TRBD2. The V gene's germline CDR1 is MGHRA and CDR2 YSYEKL. After removal of 1 base from V and 4 bases from J, the junction contained 11 bases not matched to a gene. The CDR3 consists of 18 residues. CDR3 bases: TGCGCCAGCAGCCAAGGCCGGGGCCTAGCGGGAAGATACAATGAGCAGTTCTTC. Translation: CASSQGRGLAGRYNEQFF.

Comment on this clonotype: Germline and junction disagree at one end, which may indicate a read error. This chain links TRBV29-1 with TRBJ2-5; the D gene is possibly TRBD1 (6 bases). The germline V gene encodes CDR1 SQVTM and CDR2 ANQGSEA. This CDR3 contains 15 residues. CDR3: CSVGILGTRQETKYF. The CDR3 DNA reads TGCAGCGTTGGAATATTGGGGACAAGACAAGAGACCAAGTACTTC.

This rearrangement joins TRBV7-2 to TRBJ2-3, with 11 bases aligning to TRBD2. The V segment lost 5 bases and the J segment 4 bases; nucleotides outside the gene matches: 5. This CDR3 has 15 residues. CDR1 is SGHTA and CDR2 is FQGNSA in the germline V gene. The CDR3 region is CASSQTSGDADTQYF. CDR3 nucleotides: TGTGCCAGCAGCCAGACTAGCGGGGACGCAGATACGCAGTATTTT.

The V call is TRBV11-2, the J call TRBJ2-4; D is possibly TRBD2 (7 bases). Germline V CDR1 and CDR2: SGHAT, FQNNGV. This CDR3 contains 17 residues. The V end was cut by 1 base, the J end by 8 bases, with 21 bases between. The CDR3 DNA is TGTGCCAGCAGCTTAGGCTTAGGGTGGGGGGGCCGTGACATTCAGTACTTC. Translation: CASSLGLGWGGRDIQYF.

This clonotype was picked up many times. The chain joins TRBV3-1 to TRBJ2-4; perhaps TRBD2 as D (6 bases). Per germline, CDR1 LGHDT and CDR2 YNNKEL (reference sequence). This CDR3 comprises 14 residues. Trimming shortened V by 4 bases and J by 2 bases, and 9 bases separated the two germline ends. The CDR3 DNA reads as TGTGCCAGCAGCCGGGACTTAACCAAAAACATTCAGTACTTC. This encodes CASSRDLTKNIQYF.

This clonotype was found a few times. At one boundary the junction diverges from the germline segment, which might be a read error. J is TRBJ2-1 and V is TRBV7-9; a possible D gene is TRBD2 (7 bases). The germline gives CDR1 SEHNR, CDR2 FQNEAQ (reference sequence). The CDR3 consists of 14 residues. The CDR3 coding sequence is TGTGCCAGCATCCTGGGAGGGGGGTACAGTGAGCAGTTCTTC. Amino acids: CASILGGGYSEQFF.

The sample holds many counts of this clonotype. V and J are TRBV6-2 or TRBV6-3 and TRBJ2-1; possibly TRBD1 for D (5 bases). The V end was cut by 2 bases, the J end by 0 bases, with 5 bases between. This CDR3 is built from 14 residues. Germline CDR1 MNHEY, CDR2 SVGEGT. The CDR3 coding sequence is TGTGCCAGCAGTTACAGGGGCTCCTACAATGAGCAGTTCTTC. Its protein product is CASSYRGSYNEQFF.

The chain recombines TRBV4-1 with TRBJ2-1, with 8 nucleotides matching TRBD2. CDR1 is MGHRA and CDR2 is YSYEKL in the germline V gene. The CDR3 contains 16 residues. With V trimmed by 4 bases and J by 9 bases, 14 bases remained unmatched. The CDR3: CASSPVAGPLNSEQFF. DNA of the CDR3: TGCGCCAGCAGCCCCGTAGCGGGGCCCTTAAATAGTGAGCAGTTCTTC.

The chain joins TRBV7-9 to TRBJ2-1; 8 bases align to TRBD2. The tail of the sequence fits TRBJ2-7 better, so the J call may be wrong. CDR1 is SEHNR and CDR2 is FQNEAQ in the germline V gene (reference sequence). The CDR3 consists of 15 residues. CDR3 protein: CASGWSGGRDNEQYF. CDR3 DNA sequence: TGTGCCAGCGGGTGGAGCGGGGGCCGAGACAATGAGCAGTACTTC.

V usage is TRBV4-3 and J usage is TRBJ2-3; D remains unclear. V dropped 0 bases and J dropped 2 bases, with 9 bases sitting between them. The CDR3 has 15 residues. CDR1 is LGHNA, CDR2 YSLEER, per germline. The CDR3 region has the DNA TGCGCCAGCAGCCAAGAACTGTGGACCACAGATACGCAGTATTTT. Translation: CASSQELWTTDTQYF.